Listed here are 9 T cell receptor beta chains from one sample, sequenced in a study of shared clonotypes between healthy human individuals. The data were produced by immunoSEQ multiplex PCR, yet TCRdb's version contains in-frame clones alone and is incomplete. Of about a million clones listed, about 70% were seen once; the top ten hold around 1.4%. The sequencing input was memory CD4+ T cells sorted from blood. Subset meaning: CD45RA-negative fraction. Every receptor here comes from a man aged 18 to 29 in good health.

V and J are TRBV5-1 and TRBJ2-1; TRBD1 agrees at 7 bases. Losses at the gene ends were 6 bases for V and 0 bases for J; bases not matched to a gene: 6. The CDR3 is 15 residues long. Looked up from germline, CDR1 is SGHRS and CDR2 is YFSETQ. The CDR3 here is CASTGTASSYNEQFF. CDR3 bases: TGCGCCAGCACCGGGACAGCGAGCTCCTACAATGAGCAGTTCTTC.

This chain uses TRBV27 with TRBJ2-2, with 7 bases matching TRBD1. Germline CDR1 is MNHEY and CDR2 is SMNVEV (reference sequence). With 5 bases clipped from V and 0 bases from J, the junction kept 3 bases outside the gene matches. The CDR3 consists of 15 residues. The CDR3, as DNA: TGTGCCAGCAGTCCAGGGACAGCGAACACCGGGGAGCTGTTTTTT. The encoded protein is CASSPGTANTGELFF.

The V gene is TRBV28, the J gene TRBJ1-5; TRBD1 matches 7 bases. This CDR3 region has 17 residues. Per germline, CDR1 MDHEN and CDR2 SYDVKM. J lost 2 bases, V lost 7 bases, and 14 bases had no gene match. In DNA form, the CDR3 reads TGTGCCAGCACCACGAGGAGGGGGCAAGGGGGCAATCAGCCCCAGCATTTT. Its protein product is CASTTRRGQGGNQPQHF.

This clone appeared a single time. The chain uses TRBV6-5 and TRBJ2-2; D may be TRBD2 (6 bases). The ends were cut back, 5 bases at V and 2 bases at J, with 12 bases in the middle. The germline V gene has CDR1 MNHEY and CDR2 SVGAGI. The CDR3 spans 15 residues. In nucleotides, the CDR3 is TGTGCCAGCAGTGTCAGCGGGCCTAACACCGGGGAGCTGTTTTTT. Amino acid sequence: CASSVSGPNTGELFF.

The chain carries TRBV6-5 and TRBJ2-1; no clear D. CDR1 is MNHEY and CDR2 is SVGAGI in the germline V gene. The CDR3 has 13 amino acids. The V and J ends lost 4 bases and 2 bases respectively, with 6 bases between them. The CDR3: CASSLRAYNEQFF. CDR3 DNA sequence: TGTGCCAGCAGTTTACGGGCCTACAATGAGCAGTTCTTC.

V gene TRBV11-1 combines with J gene TRBJ2-3, with D hard to call. This CDR3 region has 12 residues. Trimming pared 5 bases from V and 3 bases from J, leaving 6 bases between. Germline CDR1 SGHAT, CDR2 FQDESV (reference sequence). The DNA for the CDR3 is TGTGCCAGCAGCACCCGTACAGATACGCAGTATTTT. As protein: CASSTRTDTQYF. Using reference TRBV11-1 and TRBJ2-3 for the parts outside the CDR3, the full variable domain is EAEVAQSPRYKITEKSQAVAFWCDPISGHATLYWYRQILGQGPELLVQFQDESVVDDSQLPKDRFSAERLKGVDSTLKIQPAELGDSAMYLCASSTRTDTQYFGPGTRLTVL.

The chain is built from TRBV6-6 and TRBJ2-7; D gene ambiguous. This CDR3 has 11 residues. V dropped 6 bases and J dropped 5 bases, with 8 bases sitting between them. Germline CDR1 is MNHNY and CDR2 is SVGAGI (reference sequence). The CDR3 nucleotides read TGTGCCAGCAGCCCCCAGAACGAGCAGTACTTC. This sequence encodes CASSPQNEQYF.

The chain employs TRBV28 and TRBJ2-7, with 8 bases aligning to TRBD1. This CDR3 contains 15 residues. Unmatched junction bases numbered 10, after V lost 5 bases and J lost 4 bases. From germline, CDR1 is MDHEN and CDR2 SYDVKM. In DNA, the CDR3 is TGTGCCAGCAGTGAGGCACAGGGGGTAGAGTACGAGCAGTACTTC. Translating gives CASSEAQGVEYEQYF. Drawing the rest from reference TRBV28 and TRBJ2-7, the complete variable domain is DVKVTQSSRYLVKRTGEKVFLECVQDMDHENMFWYRQDPGLGLRLIYFSYDVKMKEKGDIPEGYSVSREKKERFSLILESASTNQTSMYLCASSEAQGVEYEQYFGPGTRLTVT.

This chain connects TRBV7-9 to TRBJ2-2; possibly TRBD1 or TRBD2 for D (5 bases each). V shed 8 bases and J shed 9 bases, with 19 bases lying between them. The CDR3 extends over 14 amino acids. CDR1 and CDR2 from the germline V gene are SEHNR and FQNEAQ (reference sequence). The CDR3 coding sequence is TGTGCCAGCCGTAAAGGGGACCCCGTAAGGGAGCTGTTTTTT. Its protein is CASRKGDPVRELFF.